These 13 T cell receptor beta chains came from one sample sequenced in a study of shared clonotypes between healthy human individuals. TCRdb keeps only in-frame clones here, not all; method: immunoSEQ multiplex PCR. The table has around 1.9 million clones, about 92% seen once. Naive CD8 cells were CD45RO-negative, positively selected for CCR7, excluding terminally differentiated effector memory CD45RA+ cells. Sequenced material: naive CD8+ T cells from PBMCs. The source of these receptors is a man between 18 and 29 years old in good health. Some clones in this sample may be carry-over from other donors' samples.

The chain has TRBV7-9 and TRBJ1-2; unclear D gene. V was pared by 5 bases and J by 4 bases, with 14 bases between. Germline CDR1 is SEHNR and CDR2 is FQNEAQ (reference sequence). The CDR3 has 14 residues. CDR3 protein: CASSLDAALYGYTF. The CDR3 bases are TGTGCCAGCAGCCTAGACGCAGCCCTCTATGGCTACACCTTC.

The CDR3 coding sequence is TGTGCCAGCAGTGGGACGTCAGAGAGAACCGGGGAGCTGTTTTTT. This translates into CASSGTSERTGELFF. V is TRBV2 and J is TRBJ2-2; unclear D gene. Germline CDR1 and CDR2: SNHLY and FYNNEI. The CDR3 spans 15 residues. V was cut by 4 bases and J by 5 bases, with 14 bases left in between.

The chain recombines TRBV9 with TRBJ1-2; maybe TRBD1 (6 bases). V was shortened by 4 bases and J by 7 bases, with 17 bases between the two germline ends. The germline V gene encodes CDR1 SGDLS and CDR2 YYNGEE. This CDR3 comprises 14 residues. The CDR3 loop is CASSPSAGALGYTF. The CDR3 nucleotides read TGTGCCAGCAGCCCCAGTGCAGGGGCCCTTGGCTACACCTTC.

The chain has TRBV7-8 and TRBJ2-5; the match to TRBD2 covers 9 bases. CDR1 is SGHVS, CDR2 FQNEAQ, per germline. This CDR3 region has 18 residues. The V gene end was trimmed by 2 bases and the J gene end by 5 bases; junction bases not matched to a gene: 15. The CDR3 region has the DNA TGTGCCAGCAGCTTAAATGAGGAGGTAGCGGGAGTGGGCGAGACCCAGTACTTC. It encodes CASSLNEEVAGVGETQYF. Using reference TRBV7-8 and TRBJ2-5 for the parts outside the CDR3, the full variable domain is GAGVSQSPRYKVAKRGQDVALRCDPISGHVSLFWYQQALGQGPEFLTYFQNEAQLDKSGLPSDRFFAERPEGSVSTLKIQRTQQEDSAVYLCASSLNEEVAGVGETQYFGPGTRLLVL.

This clone was seen just once. The chain couples TRBV19 to TRBJ2-2; 10 bases map to TRBD2. Unmatched junction bases numbered 3, after V lost 4 bases and J lost 4 bases. The CDR3 consists of 15 residues. Per germline, CDR1 LNHDA and CDR2 SQIVND (reference sequence). The DNA for the CDR3 is TGTGCCAGTAGTAGGCCTAGCGGGAGCACCGGGGAGCTGTTTTTT. It translates to CASSRPSGSTGELFF. The entire variable domain, with the rest obtained from reference TRBV19 and TRBJ2-2, is as follows: DGGITQSPKYLFRKEGQNVTLSCEQNLNHDAMYWYRQDPGQGLRLIYYSQIVNDFQKGDIAEGYSVSREKKESFPLTVTSAQKNPTAFYLCASSRPSGSTGELFFGEGSRLTVL.

V and J are TRBV30 and TRBJ1-2, with 8 bases matching TRBD1. CDR1 and CDR2 from the germline V gene are GTSNPN and SVGIG (reference sequence). V gave up 3 bases and J gave up 0 bases; unmatched junction bases: 6. There are 15 residues in the CDR3. CDR3 loop: CAWSVGQGSNYGYTF. The CDR3 DNA reads TGTGCCTGGAGCGTCGGACAGGGCTCTAACTATGGCTACACCTTC.

The chain couples TRBV29-1 to TRBJ2-5, with no clear D. This CDR3 has 9 residues. CDR1 and CDR2 (germline): SQVTM, ANQGSEA. Trimming removed 3 bases at V and 9 bases at J, with 5 bases between. CDR3 nucleotide sequence: TGCAGCGTTGAGGGCCCCCAGTACTTC. Translated: CSVEGPQYF.

The chain links TRBV6-1 to TRBJ1-5, with D possibly being TRBD1 (5 bases). Germline CDR1 reads MNHNS; CDR2 reads SASEGT. Deletions cut 2 bases from V and 0 bases from J, with 11 bases between. The CDR3 has 16 amino acids. CDR3 coding DNA: TGTGCCAGCAGTGAACTTCGGGGCTATAGCAATCAGCCCCAGCATTTT. Encoded protein: CASSELRGYSNQPQHF.

The chain is built from TRBV14 and TRBJ2-7; TRBD1 agrees at 9 bases. The CDR3 is made up of 15 amino acids. Looked up from germline, CDR1 is SGHDN and CDR2 is FVKESK. After removal of 3 bases from V and 5 bases from J, the junction contained 8 bases not matched to a gene. Here the CDR3 reads CASSQRGQGTHEQYF. The CDR3 DNA reads as TGTGCCAGCAGCCAGAGGGGACAGGGTACCCACGAGCAGTACTTC.

The chain joins TRBV4-1 to TRBJ2-3, with a tentative D call TRBD2 (6 bases). This CDR3 spans 15 amino acids. V dropped 4 bases and J dropped 3 bases, with 14 bases sitting between them. Germline CDR1 reads MGHRA; CDR2 reads YSYEKL. CDR3 nucleotide sequence: TGCGCCAGCAGCCGGGACCAGCGGGCAACAGATACGCAGTATTTT. Translation: CASSRDQRATDTQYF.

J is TRBJ2-1 and V is TRBV2; a possible D gene is TRBD2 (6 bases). Germline V CDR1 and CDR2: SNHLY, FYNNEI. CDR3 size: 13 residues. V was trimmed by 8 bases and J by 7 bases, leaving 15 bases between them. CDR3 region: CASAPGEGNEQFF. The CDR3 bases are TGTGCCAGCGCTCCGGGAGAGGGTAATGAGCAGTTCTTC.

This clone was counted a single time. The same CDR3 can be traced to other DNA sequences in this sample. The chain joins TRBV6-5 to TRBJ1-1; D is uncertain. The length of the CDR3 is 13 residues. From germline, CDR1 is MNHEY and CDR2 SVGAGI. V was clipped by 0 bases and J by 6 bases, with 8 bases between them. CDR3 coding DNA: TGTGCCAGCAGTTACTCGGGTGTCGCTGAAGCTTTCTTT. It specifies CASSYSGVAEAFF.

J is TRBJ2-3 and V is TRBV27; TRBD1 agrees at 7 bases. Germline values: CDR1 MNHEY, CDR2 SMNVEV (reference sequence). V lost 7 bases, J lost 5 bases, and 9 bases stayed unmatched. CDR3 length: 14 amino acids. As DNA, the CDR3 is TGTGCCAGCACCCCGGGACAGACCGGAGATACGCAGTATTTT. Its protein is CASTPGQTGDTQYF.